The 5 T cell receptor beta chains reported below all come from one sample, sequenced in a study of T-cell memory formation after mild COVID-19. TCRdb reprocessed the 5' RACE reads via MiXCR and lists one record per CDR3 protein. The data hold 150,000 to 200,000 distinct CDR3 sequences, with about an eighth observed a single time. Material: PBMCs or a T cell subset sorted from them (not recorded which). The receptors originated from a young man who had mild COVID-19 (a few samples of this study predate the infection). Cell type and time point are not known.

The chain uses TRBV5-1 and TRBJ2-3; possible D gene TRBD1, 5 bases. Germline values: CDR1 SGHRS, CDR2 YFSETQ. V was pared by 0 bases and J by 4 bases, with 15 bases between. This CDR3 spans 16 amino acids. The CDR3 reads CASSLEGGASADTQYF. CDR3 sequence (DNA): TGCGCCAGCAGCTTGGAGGGTGGGGCATCAGCAGATACGCAGTATTTT.

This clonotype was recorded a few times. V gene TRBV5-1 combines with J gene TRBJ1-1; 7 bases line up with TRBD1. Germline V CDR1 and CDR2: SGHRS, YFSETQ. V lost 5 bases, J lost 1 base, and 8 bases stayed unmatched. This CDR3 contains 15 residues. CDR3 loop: CASRGTAGPNTEAFF. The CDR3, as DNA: TGCGCCAGCAGAGGGACAGCGGGACCGAACACTGAAGCTTTCTTT.

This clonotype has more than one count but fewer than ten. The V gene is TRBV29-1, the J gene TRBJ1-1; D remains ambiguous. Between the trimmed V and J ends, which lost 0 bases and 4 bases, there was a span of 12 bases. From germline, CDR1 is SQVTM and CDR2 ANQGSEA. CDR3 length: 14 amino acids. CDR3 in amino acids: CSVEDAGSGTEAFF. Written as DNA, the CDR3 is TGCAGCGTTGAAGACGCGGGATCGGGCACTGAAGCTTTCTTT.

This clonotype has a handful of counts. The CDR3: CASSPRDGKGGGYTF. CDR3 DNA sequence: TGTGCCAGCAGTCCTCGGGACGGGAAAGGGGGTGGCTACACCTTC. The gene calls are TRBV12-3 or TRBV12-4 and TRBJ1-2, with D tentatively TRBD1 (6 bases). Trimming shortened V by 5 bases and J by 7 bases, and 20 bases separated the two germline ends. The CDR3 consists of 15 residues.

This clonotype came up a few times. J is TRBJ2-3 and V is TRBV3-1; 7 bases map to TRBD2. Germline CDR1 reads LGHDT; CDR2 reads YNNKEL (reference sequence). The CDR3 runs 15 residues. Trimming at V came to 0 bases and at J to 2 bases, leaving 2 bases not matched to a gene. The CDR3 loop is CASSQDGGVTDTQYF. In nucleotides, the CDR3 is TGTGCCAGCAGCCAAGATGGGGGGGTCACAGATACGCAGTATTTT.